These 5 T cell receptor beta chains originate from one sample sequenced in a study of cytomegalovirus exposure and HLA in healthy donors. The PCR was carried out with 60 Vbeta primers and 13 Jbeta primers. Assay: immunoSEQ multiplex PCR; the TCRdb copy retains only in-frame clones and omits some. The table shows approximately 90,000 clones, with over 70% occurring only once. Sequenced sample: PBMCs. Receptor source: a woman aged 40 to 55 in good health and CMV-seronegative.

V gene TRBV15 combines with J gene TRBJ2-7, with D possibly TRBD1 on 5 matching bases. V lost 0 bases and J lost 2, with 11 bases in between. Germline-derived CDR1 and CDR2 are LNHNV and YYDKDF (reference sequence). The CDR3 covers 15 residues. CDR3 protein: CATSREFQGPYEQYF. In nucleotides, the CDR3 is TGTGCCACCAGCAGAGAATTCCAGGGTCCCTACGAGCAGTACTTC.

V gene TRBV5-1 combines with J gene TRBJ1-2; D is undetermined. V was cut by 2 bases and J by 0 bases, with 11 bases left in between. Germline V gives CDR1 SGHRS, CDR2 YFSETQ. The CDR3 consists of 15 residues. CDR3 sequence reads: CASSFAFTANYGYTF. The CDR3 nucleotides are TGCGCCAGCAGCTTTGCGTTTACTGCTAACTATGGCTACACCTTC.

In this sample, this clone turned up a few times. The gene calls are TRBV6-5 and TRBJ2-7, with 10 positions matching TRBD1. From germline, CDR1 is MNHEY and CDR2 SVGAGI. V shed 0 bases and J 3 bases; nucleotides not matched to a gene: 5. The CDR3 is 16 residues long. The CDR3 DNA follows: TGTGCCAGCAGTTACTCGACAGGGGGCGGGCACTACGAGCAGTACTTC. As protein: CASSYSTGGGHYEQYF.

This clone showed up just a few times. V and J are TRBV19 and TRBJ1-1; TRBD1 agrees at 8 bases. The CDR3 has 16 residues. V lost 0 bases and J lost 5; bases outside the gene matches: 8. Looked up from germline, CDR1 is LNHDA and CDR2 is SQIVND (reference sequence). The CDR3 region is CASSIDPTGEVTEAFF. CDR3 DNA sequence: TGTGCCAGTAGTATAGATCCGACAGGGGAAGTAACTGAAGCTTTCTTT.

The CDR3 protein is CASSLNYLGTEAFF. The CDR3 bases are TGTGCCAGCAGCCTAAACTATCTTGGCACTGAAGCTTTCTTT. The genes are TRBV6-1 and TRBJ1-1, with no clear D. The CDR3 extends over 14 amino acids. V lost 6 bases and J 4 bases, leaving 15 bases between the germline ends. Germline lookup yields CDR1 MNHNS and CDR2 SASEGT.